This paragraph covers one T cell receptor beta chain sequence. These data come from a study of CD8 T cells in Susac syndrome. For the study at large: At the time of blood draw, patients with Susac syndrome were therapy-naive, receiving corticosteroids, or receiving intravenous immunoglobulin alone.

A quantity of about 0.5 to 1 ug RNA underwent reverse transcription using random hexamers. TCRdb passed the immunoSEQ multiplex PCR reads through MiXCR, listing each CDR3 protein once. The data contain fewer than 95,000 distinct CDR3 sequences, approximately 96% of them singletons. This TCR was sampled from a human donor with Susac syndrome. Sequencing was carried out using CD8+ T cells from PBMCs.

The CDR3 here is CASSYIVSRNQPQHF. As DNA, the CDR3 is TGTGCCAGCAGTTACATCGTCAGCCGCAATCAGCCCCAGCATTTT. The chain joins TRBV6-2 or TRBV6-3 to TRBJ1-5, with D uncertain. V was clipped by 2 bases and J by 2 bases, with 10 bases between them. CDR3 length equals 15 residues. CDR1 MNHEY and CDR2 SVGEGT come from the germline V gene.